This record looks at one TCR beta chain sequence and its context. Its antigen remains undetermined. The germline gene is not matched at one end of the junction; a read error may be the cause. Looking up the germline V gene (reference sequence) yields CDR1 SEHNR and CDR2 FQNEAQ. Taken from cysteine to phenylalanine, the CDR3 has 15 residues. Solely the CDR3 DNA is kept, with 45 bases framed from the first base. This sample is part of a study of CD8+CD57+ T cells in acquired aplastic anemia (dated by TCRdb to 2016 to 2019). Regarding the study in general: A mean of 3.2 ug of DNA, ranging from roughly 0.19 to 27.4 ug, was extracted from sorted CD4+ and CD8+ cells. Study-wide findings and limitations: About 29 CD8+ CDR3 sequences were found to be shared between patients and controls, but these sequences appeared to be highly expressed in patients and within the immunodominant clones of the patients. CD8+ Simpson's diversity did not differ significantly between patients and healthy controls (P=0.060).

Profiling of TCR beta VDJ combinations and CDR3 sequences used genomic DNA as the template. An Illumina HiSeq 2000 was used for TCR repertoire sequencing. For the original study's pipeline: TRBV/TRBJ rearrangement plots, CDR3 size and DJ length profiles, and Simpson's diversity index were used to evaluate the repertoires. Whichever DNA sequence was most abundant in the deep sequencing data was defined as the immunodominant clone. CDR3 amino acid sequences were screened for sharing across subjects and compared with published repertoires and the VDJdb database. TCRdb applied fastp at Q25 and MiXCR to the public reads, then kept only in-frame beta chains. Rows are combined by CDR3 protein, so each entry shows the most common genes and DNA. TCRdb's processing, not the authors' own work, is the source of the V and J calls. The sample table records 200,000 or so distinct CDR3 sequences; around 66% of these occur just once. The ten biggest clones cover about half of the sample.

In this study, sorted CD4+ and CD8+ T cells from the blood of healthy subjects and of severe aplastic anemia patients had their TCR repertoires deep-sequenced. Ficoll-Paque density gradient centrifugation was used to isolate peripheral blood mononuclear cells. Before DNA extraction, CD4+ and CD8+ T cells were sorted by FACS or by magnetic beads. The receptor was isolated from a human donor with severe aplastic anemia or a healthy control (not recorded which). The V and J genes are TRBV7-9 and TRBJ2-5, and TRBD2 may be the D gene, going by 7 matching bases. Sequenced sample: sorted CD4+, CD8+, or CD8+CD57+ T cells (not recorded which) from PBMCs. This receptor has the CDR3 CASSQGGANSETQYF. The DNA sequence is given as TGCGCCAGCAGTCAAGGGGGGGCCAATTCTGAGACCCAGTACTTC.